Given below is one TCR beta chain in context. V lost 1 base and J lost 4, with 10 bases in between. The CDR3 is made up of 13 amino acids. Germline-derived CDR1 and CDR2 are SQVTM and ANQGSEA. Original processing methods: Cell counts per sample came from amplifying reference gene primers. Sequencing used immunoSEQ multiplex PCR; TCRdb keeps in-frame clones, though not all of them. V, J and clone size derive from that table, while D and trimming were established from the DNA sequence. Among tens of thousands of clones listed, roughly 85% were seen once. These data originate in a study of blood T cell repertoires in COVID-19. As for the study in general: From the United States, Italy and Spain came samples of acute and convalescent COVID-19. From T cells, B-cell-depleted T cells, or PBMCs came the material, which was cDNA or gDNA.

Specimen: peripheral blood. The V gene is TRBV29-1, the J gene TRBJ1-2; TRBD1 might be the D (5 bases). The clonotype comes from a human donor in a cohort sampled during active COVID-19. The CDR3 protein is CSVEGQPGYGYTF. CDR3 DNA: TGCAGCGTTGAAGGACAGCCCGGCTATGGCTACACCTTC.